The subject of this entry is one T cell receptor beta chain. Its antigen is not known. PCR employed 60 Vbeta and 13 Jbeta primers. Original handling: Later analysis identified 80 million to 90 million unique TCR beta chains, 10 million to 12 million shared. The table came from immunoSEQ multiplex PCR; TCRdb's copy has only in-frame clones and leaves some out. V, J and clone size were drawn from that table, and D and trimming were deduced from the DNA. The sample includes about 68,000 clones, about 81% seen only once; the top ten take about 7%. The data were taken from a study of cytomegalovirus exposure and HLA in healthy donors. Study results and limitations: Some V segments, TRBV6-2 and TRBV6-3 among them, were indistinguishable and were therefore excluded. Reportedly, a later analysis found an Asian-associated ancestry cluster had fewer N-insertions than the roughly 700-donor mean.

With V trimmed by 4 bases and J by 1 base, 5 bases remained unmatched. Germline CDR1 SGHRS, CDR2 YFSETQ. The CDR3 consists of 15 residues. This clonotype was sampled from a human donor in good health. This chain uses TRBV5-1 with TRBJ1-2, with TRBD1 identical over 9 bases. What was sequenced was PBMCs. In DNA, the CDR3 is TGCGCCAGCAGCGGGGAGGGACAGGGTAACTATGGCTACACCTTC. This sequence encodes CASSGEGQGNYGYTF.